Listed below are T cell receptor beta chains from one sample, sequenced in a study of cytomegalovirus exposure and HLA in healthy donors. Only in-frame clones appear in the TCRdb table, and some are missing; sequencing was by immunoSEQ multiplex PCR. The repertoire holds under 150,000 clones, with roughly 86% as singletons. The sequencing sample was made of PBMCs. These receptors all come from a young man in good health and CMV-seropositive. Each CDR3 is given with its conserved first and last residue. The D gene is left open where the match is weak. Size is omitted from some rows. Given values are once, few, many or a class for expanded clones.

D gene: .
V gene: TRBV5-6
clone size: few
J gene: TRBJ1-2
CDR3 protein: CASSIWTDINYGYTF
CDR3 DNA: TGTGCCAGCAGCATCTGGACAGATATTAACTATGGCTACACCTTC

D gene: .
V gene: TRBV30
clone size: .
J gene: TRBJ2-7
CDR3 protein: CAWSPKGMSYEQYF
CDR3 DNA: TGTGCCTGGAGCCCCAAGGGGATGAGCTACGAGCAGTACTTC

D gene: .
V gene: TRBV7-9
clone size: .
J gene: TRBJ1-2
CDR3 protein: CASSSSGKEGYGYTF
CDR3 DNA: TGTGCCAGCAGCTCATCAGGGAAAGAAGGCTATGGCTACACCTTC

D gene: TRBD2
V gene: TRBV9
clone size: .
J gene: TRBJ2-1
CDR3 protein: CASSVEGLAGPGDNEQFF
CDR3 DNA: TGTGCCAGCAGCGTAGAGGGACTAGCGGGTCCGGGAGACAATGAGCAGTTCTTC

D gene: .
V gene: TRBV7-2
clone size: once
J gene: TRBJ2-3
CDR3 protein: CASSPQASPADTQYF
CDR3 DNA: TGTGCCAGCAGCCCCCAAGCTTCTCCCGCAGATACGCAGTATTTT

D gene: .
V gene: TRBV27
clone size: .
J gene: TRBJ1-2
CDR3 protein: CASSHSQVAPYDYGYTF
CDR3 DNA: TGTGCCAGCAGTCACTCCCAGGTGGCCCCTTATGACTATGGCTACACCTTC

D gene: TRBD2
V gene: TRBV7-9
clone size: few
J gene: TRBJ2-3
CDR3 protein: CASSLPSGSADTQYF
CDR3 DNA: TGTGCCAGCAGCTTACCTAGCGGGAGTGCGGATACGCAGTATTTT

D gene: TRBD2
V gene: TRBV6-4
clone size: .
J gene: TRBJ2-5
CDR3 protein: CASSAGTKETQYF
CDR3 DNA: TGTGCCAGCAGCGCCGGGACTAAAGAGACCCAGTACTTC

D gene: TRBD1
V gene: TRBV6-1
clone size: .
J gene: TRBJ1-6
CDR3 protein: CASSETSGTVNSPLHF
CDR3 DNA: TGTGCCAGCAGTGAGACCTCGGGGACAGTTAATTCACCCCTCCACTTT

D gene: .
V gene: TRBV18
clone size: .
J gene: TRBJ2-7
CDR3 protein: CASSAGLSSYEQYF
CDR3 DNA: TGTGCCAGCTCTGCCGGGTTAAGCTCCTACGAGCAGTACTTC

D gene: TRBD2
V gene: TRBV5-1
clone size: .
J gene: TRBJ2-1
CDR3 protein: CASSLGGGGYNEQFF
CDR3 DNA: TGCGCCAGCAGCTTGGGCGGGGGAGGCTACAATGAGCAGTTCTTC

D gene: TRBD2
V gene: TRBV28
clone size: .
J gene: TRBJ2-7
CDR3 protein: CASSRRLASPYEQYF
CDR3 DNA: TGTGCCAGCAGCCGCAGACTAGCGAGCCCCTACGAGCAGTACTTC

D gene: .
V gene: TRBV7-2
clone size: .
J gene: TRBJ2-7
CDR3 protein: CASSWQALTGSYEQYF
CDR3 DNA: TGTGCCAGCAGCTGGCAAGCGTTAACAGGATCCTACGAGCAGTACTTC

D gene: TRBD1
V gene: TRBV5-4
clone size: .
J gene: TRBJ2-7
CDR3 protein: CASSPLTGLTYEQYF
CDR3 DNA: TGTGCCAGCAGCCCACTGACAGGGTTAACCTACGAGCAGTACTTC

D gene: TRBD1
V gene: TRBV9
clone size: .
J gene: TRBJ1-2
CDR3 protein: CASSVASWDRGGYTF
CDR3 DNA: TGTGCCAGCAGCGTAGCTTCTTGGGACAGGGGTGGCTACACCTTC

D gene: TRBD2
V gene: TRBV5-1
clone size: once
J gene: TRBJ2-1
CDR3 protein: CASSLDSSGSSYNEQFF
CDR3 DNA: TGCGCCAGCAGCTTGGATAGTAGCGGGAGCTCCTACAATGAGCAGTTCTTC

D gene: TRBD1
V gene: TRBV5-1
clone size: .
J gene: TRBJ1-1
CDR3 protein: CASSWGTGTEAFF
CDR3 DNA: TGCGCCAGCAGCTGGGGGACAGGGACTGAAGCTTTCTTT

D gene: .
V gene: TRBV21-1
clone size: .
J gene: TRBJ1-5
CDR3 protein: CASSYREQGGGPQHF
CDR3 DNA: TGTGCCAGCAGCTATCGTGAACAGGGTGGTGGGCCCCAGCATTTT

D gene: TRBD2
V gene: TRBV11-3
clone size: .
J gene: TRBJ2-5
CDR3 protein: CASSRTSGRGETQYF
CDR3 DNA: TGTGCCAGCAGCCGGACTAGCGGACGGGGGGAGACCCAGTACTTC

D gene: .
V gene: TRBV27
clone size: once
J gene: TRBJ2-7
CDR3 protein: CASSPDLAHEQYF
CDR3 DNA: TGTGCCAGCAGTCCCGACTTGGCCCACGAGCAGTACTTC

D gene: .
V gene: TRBV5-1
clone size: .
J gene: TRBJ1-1
CDR3 protein: CASSPGTLNTEAFF
CDR3 DNA: TGCGCCAGCAGCCCCGGGACACTGAACACTGAAGCTTTCTTT

D gene: .
V gene: TRBV2
clone size: .
J gene: TRBJ1-2
CDR3 protein: CASTSTRGEGGGYTF
CDR3 DNA: TGTGCCAGCACAAGTACCCGGGGGGAGGGAGGTGGCTACACCTTC

D gene: .
V gene: TRBV27
clone size: .
J gene: TRBJ2-7
CDR3 protein: CASSAPRTATYEQYF
CDR3 DNA: TGTGCCAGCAGCGCACCCAGGACAGCAACCTACGAGCAGTACTTC

D gene: TRBD2
V gene: TRBV9
clone size: .
J gene: TRBJ2-5
CDR3 protein: CASSGLAGGPETQYF
CDR3 DNA: TGTGCCAGCAGCGGGCTTGCGGGAGGGCCGGAGACCCAGTACTTC

D gene: .
V gene: TRBV29-1
clone size: .
J gene: TRBJ1-4
CDR3 protein: CSVGSSGWSGAEKLFF
CDR3 DNA: TGCAGCGTTGGCTCCTCGGGGTGGTCGGGCGCGGAAAAACTGTTTTTT

D gene: TRBD1
V gene: TRBV27
clone size: .
J gene: TRBJ1-1
CDR3 protein: CASSTFQGTGGQGTEAFF
CDR3 DNA: TGTGCCAGCAGTACCTTTCAAGGGACAGGGGGCCAGGGCACTGAAGCTTTCTTT

D gene: TRBD1
V gene: TRBV18
clone size: .
J gene: TRBJ2-5
CDR3 protein: CASSLTPLERTGGETQYF
CDR3 DNA: TGTGCCAGCTCACTTACCCCCTTGGAGCGGACAGGGGGAGAGACCCAGTACTTC

D gene: .
V gene: TRBV30
clone size: .
J gene: TRBJ1-4
CDR3 protein: CAWTAFGKLFF
CDR3 DNA: TGTGCCTGGACCGCCTTCGGAAAACTGTTTTTT

D gene: TRBD2
V gene: TRBV18
clone size: .
J gene: TRBJ2-3
CDR3 protein: CASSQPTGGVQDTQYF
CDR3 DNA: TGTGCCAGCTCACAACCAACGGGGGGGGTCCAAGATACGCAGTATTTT

D gene: TRBD2
V gene: TRBV6-5
clone size: once
J gene: TRBJ2-3
CDR3 protein: CASMRLAGDEDTQYF
CDR3 DNA: TGTGCCAGCATGAGACTAGCGGGAGACGAGGATACGCAGTATTTT

D gene: .
V gene: TRBV6-9
clone size: .
J gene: TRBJ1-1
CDR3 protein: CASSYLAGVDTEAFF
CDR3 DNA: TGTGCCAGCAGTTATTTGGCAGGGGTCGACACTGAAGCTTTCTTT

D gene: .
V gene: TRBV9
clone size: .
J gene: TRBJ2-7
CDR3 protein: CATPRSIAYEQYF
CDR3 DNA: TGTGCCACCCCCCGGTCCATCGCCTACGAGCAGTACTTC

D gene: .
V gene: TRBV27
clone size: .
J gene: TRBJ1-4
CDR3 protein: CASSLSGFTGRGSTNEKLFF
CDR3 DNA: TGTGCCAGCAGTTTATCGGGCTTTACAGGGAGAGGATCAACTAATGAAAAACTGTTTTTT

D gene: .
V gene: TRBV30
clone size: .
J gene: TRBJ2-7
CDR3 protein: CAWSLAALGQYF
CDR3 DNA: TGTGCCTGGAGCTTAGCGGCCTTGGGGCAGTACTTC

D gene: .
V gene: TRBV6-6
clone size: .
J gene: TRBJ1-2
CDR3 protein: CASSYTTHYGYTF
CDR3 DNA: TGTGCCAGCAGTTACACAACGCACTATGGCTACACCTTC

D gene: .
V gene: TRBV6-6
clone size: .
J gene: TRBJ1-3
CDR3 protein: CASSYGGGSGNTIYF
CDR3 DNA: TGTGCCAGCAGTTACGGGGGGGGCTCCGGAAACACCATATATTTT

D gene: .
V gene: TRBV6-1
clone size: .
J gene: TRBJ1-1
CDR3 protein: CASSQGYTEAFF
CDR3 DNA: TGTGCCAGCAGTCAGGGTTACACTGAAGCTTTCTTT